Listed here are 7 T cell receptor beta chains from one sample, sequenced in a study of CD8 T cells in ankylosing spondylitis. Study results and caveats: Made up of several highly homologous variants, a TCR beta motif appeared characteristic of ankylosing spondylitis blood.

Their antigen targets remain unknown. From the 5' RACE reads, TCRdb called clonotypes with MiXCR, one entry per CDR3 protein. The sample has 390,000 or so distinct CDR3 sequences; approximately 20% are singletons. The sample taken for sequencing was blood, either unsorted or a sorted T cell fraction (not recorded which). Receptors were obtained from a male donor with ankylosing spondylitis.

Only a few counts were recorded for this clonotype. CDR3 region: CASSRANTEAFF. The CDR3 DNA sequence: TGTGCCAGCTCCAGGGCGAACACTGAAGCTTTCTTT. The gene calls are TRBV18 and TRBJ1-1, with D perhaps TRBD1 (5 bases). The CDR3 has 12 amino acids. The V end lost 6 bases, the J end lost 1 base, and 6 bases lay between the germline ends. Germline CDR1 reads KGHSH; CDR2 reads LQKENI.

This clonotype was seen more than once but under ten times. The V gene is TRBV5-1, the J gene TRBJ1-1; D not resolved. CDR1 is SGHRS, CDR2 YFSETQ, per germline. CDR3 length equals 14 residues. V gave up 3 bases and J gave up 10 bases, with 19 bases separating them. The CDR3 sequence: CASSSEAIAYGAFF. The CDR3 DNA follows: TGCGCCAGCAGCTCGGAGGCCATCGCGTATGGAGCTTTCTTT.

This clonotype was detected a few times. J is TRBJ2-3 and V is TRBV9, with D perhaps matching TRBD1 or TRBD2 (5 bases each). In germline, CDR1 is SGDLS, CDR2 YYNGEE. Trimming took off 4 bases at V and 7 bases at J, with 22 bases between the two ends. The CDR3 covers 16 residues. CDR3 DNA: TGTGCCAGCAGCCCCTCCCCGGGACCCTCCACTTATACGCAGTATTTT. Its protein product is CASSPSPGPSTYTQYF.

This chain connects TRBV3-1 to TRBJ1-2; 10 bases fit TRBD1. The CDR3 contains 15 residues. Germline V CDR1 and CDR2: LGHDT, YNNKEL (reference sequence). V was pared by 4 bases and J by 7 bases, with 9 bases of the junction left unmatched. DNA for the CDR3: TGTGCCAGCAGCCCAGCCGGGACAGGGGTTGGTGGCTACACCTTC. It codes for CASSPAGTGVGGYTF. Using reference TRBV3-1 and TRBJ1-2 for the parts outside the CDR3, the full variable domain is DTAVSQTPKYLVTQMGNDKSIKCEQNLGHDTMYWYKQDSKKFLKIMFSYNNKELIINETVPNRFSPKSPDKAHLNLHINSLELGDSAVYFCASSPAGTGVGGYTFGSGTRLTVV.

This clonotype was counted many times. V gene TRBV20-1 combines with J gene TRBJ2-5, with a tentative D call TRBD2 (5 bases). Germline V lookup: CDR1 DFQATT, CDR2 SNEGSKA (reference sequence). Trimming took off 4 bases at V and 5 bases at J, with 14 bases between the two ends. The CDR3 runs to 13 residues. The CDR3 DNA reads TGCAGTGCTAAGGCGGGTCGAAAGGAGACCCAGTACTTC. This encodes CSAKAGRKETQYF.

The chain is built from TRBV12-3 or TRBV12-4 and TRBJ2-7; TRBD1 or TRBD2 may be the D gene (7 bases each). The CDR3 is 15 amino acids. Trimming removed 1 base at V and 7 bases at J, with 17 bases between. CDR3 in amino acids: CASSLVTGTAGEQYF. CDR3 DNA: TGTGCCAGCAGTTTAGTAACAGGGACAGCGGGAGAGCAGTACTTC.

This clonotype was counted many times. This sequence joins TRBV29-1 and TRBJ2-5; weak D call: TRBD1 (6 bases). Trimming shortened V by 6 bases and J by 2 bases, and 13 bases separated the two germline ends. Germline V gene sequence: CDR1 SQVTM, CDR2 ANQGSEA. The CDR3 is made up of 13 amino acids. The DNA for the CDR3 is TGCAGCGTCGCCCCGACAGGACAAGAGACCCAGTACTTC. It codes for CSVAPTGQETQYF.